The present TCR beta chain was sequenced within a study of shared clonotypes between healthy human individuals. DNA at 200 ng, about 30,000 T cell genomes, went into sorted-subset replicate PCRs. Sequencing used immunoSEQ multiplex PCR; TCRdb keeps in-frame clones, though not all of them. The table records about 820,000 clones, about 91% of them present only once. It was CD45RO-negative cells, positively selected for CCR7, that made up naive CD8 cells, with terminally differentiated effector memory CD45RA+ cells excluded. The CDR3 covers 15 residues. Between the trimmed V and J ends, which lost 1 base and 6 bases, there was a span of 13 bases. Per the germline V gene, CDR1 is SGHVS and CDR2 is FNYEAQ.

The receptor comes from a young man in good health. Sequencing input: naive CD8+ T cells sorted from blood. The chain carries TRBV7-6 and TRBJ1-5; D might be TRBD1 (5 bases). For the CDR3, the DNA is TGTGCCAGCAGCTTAGGTCTCAGGGAAGGTCAGCCCCAGCATTTT. The encoded protein is CASSLGLREGQPQHF.